The rows below give T cell receptor beta chains drawn from one sample of a study of cytomegalovirus exposure and HLA in healthy donors. Assay: immunoSEQ multiplex PCR; the TCRdb copy retains only in-frame clones and omits some. In the table there are 110,000 or so clones, 67% of which are singletons. Input material: PBMCs. The origin of the receptors is a man aged 18-30 years in good health and CMV-seropositive. The CDR3 runs from the conserved cysteine through the conserved F or W. The D gene is left open where the match is weak. Clone size appears in some rows only: once, few, many, or a class for an expanded clone.

TRBJ2-5	-	few	TRBV10-3	CAISDYSQETQYF	TGTGCCATCAGTGACTACAGCCAAGAGACCCAGTACTTC
TRBJ1-1	TRBD1	-	TRBV7-8	CASSLSQGAYMNTEAFF	TGTGCCAGCAGCTTAAGCCAGGGGGCCTACATGAACACTGAAGCTTTCTTT
TRBJ2-7	TRBD1	once	TRBV19	CASSNLGTASSYEQYF	TGTGCCAGTAGCAATCTGGGGACAGCCAGCTCCTACGAGCAGTACTTC
TRBJ1-1	-	-	TRBV25-1	CASSFLDWDTEAFF	TGTGCCAGCAGTTTCCTTGACTGGGACACTGAAGCTTTCTTT
TRBJ1-2	-	-	TRBV27	CASSLQGPEGYTF	TGTGCCAGCAGTTTGCAGGGCCCGGAGGGCTACACCTTC
TRBJ2-1	TRBD2	few	TRBV2	CASSYLAGDNNEQFF	TGTGCCAGCAGCTACCTAGCGGGGGATAACAATGAGCAGTTCTTC
TRBJ2-5	TRBD1	-	TRBV15	CATSSGTGGGETQYF	TGTGCCACCAGCAGTGGGACAGGGGGCGGAGAGACCCAGTACTTC
TRBJ2-1	-	-	TRBV30	CAWNPTMRDNEQFF	TGTGCCTGGAACCCTACGATGAGGGACAATGAGCAGTTCTTC
TRBJ1-5	TRBD1	-	TRBV5-4	CASSLPQGERDQPQHF	TGTGCCAGCAGCTTGCCCCAGGGGGAGAGGGATCAGCCCCAGCATTTT
TRBJ2-6	-	-	TRBV11-3	CASSPRDGSNVLTF	TGTGCCAGCAGCCCGAGAGACGGGAGTAACGTCCTGACTTTC
TRBJ1-1	-	once	TRBV7-2	CASSLDPGLNTEAFF	TGTGCCAGCAGCTTAGATCCAGGGCTGAACACTGAAGCTTTCTTT
TRBJ2-3	-	-	TRBV5-4	CASSWATSGTDTQYF	TGTGCCAGCAGCTGGGCTACGTCCGGCACAGATACGCAGTATTTT
TRBJ2-7	TRBD2	few	TRBV7-9	CASSFGAGGYYEQYF	TGTGCCAGCAGCTTCGGGGCGGGGGGTTACTACGAGCAGTACTTC
TRBJ1-4	-	-	TRBV4-1	CASSQGLGNEKLFF	TGCGCCAGCAGCCAAGGACTAGGAAATGAAAAACTGTTTTTT
TRBJ2-5	-	few	TRBV18	CASSANGLGYQETQYF	TGTGCCAGCTCAGCTAACGGTCTCGGGTACCAAGAGACCCAGTACTTC
TRBJ2-2	-	-	TRBV2	CASSGPGYTGELFF	TGTGCCAGCAGTGGTCCAGGCTACACCGGGGAGCTGTTTTTT
TRBJ2-5	TRBD2	-	TRBV5-1	CASSLGLATIQETQYF	TGCGCCAGCAGCTTGGGACTAGCGACCATTCAAGAGACCCAGTACTTC
TRBJ2-5	-	-	TRBV28	CASSLGGQGDETQYF	TGTGCCAGCAGTTTAGGGGGGCAGGGGGACGAGACCCAGTACTTC
TRBJ2-3	-	-	TRBV6-1	CASSESRRDLDTQYF	TGTGCCAGCAGTGAATCTCGGCGGGATTTAGATACGCAGTATTTT
TRBJ1-1	-	-	TRBV7-9	CARSLPSPNTEAFF	TGTGCCAGAAGCTTACCATCCCCGAACACTGAAGCTTTCTTT
TRBJ1-3	-	-	TRBV6-1	CASSDLGGYTIYF	TGTGCCAGCAGTGACTTGGGAGGGTACACCATATATTTT
TRBJ1-2	TRBD1	-	TRBV19	CASSISTTGRQGYTF	TGTGCCAGTAGTATTTCGACGACAGGGAGGCAGGGCTACACCTTC
TRBJ2-7	TRBD1	-	TRBV4-1	CASSQGAGGTYEQYF	TGCGCCAGCAGCCAAGGGGCAGGGGGAACCTACGAGCAGTACTTC
TRBJ2-1	TRBD2	-	TRBV7-2	CASSSKALAGGLYNEQFF	TGTGCCAGCAGCTCAAAGGCCCTAGCGGGGGGGCTCTACAATGAGCAGTTCTTC
TRBJ1-2	TRBD1	-	TRBV5-4	CASSPRTGYNYGYPF	TGTGCCAGCAGCCCTCGGACAGGCTATAACTATGGCTACCCCTTC
TRBJ1-2	TRBD1	-	TRBV6-5	CASSGDRGNGYTF	TGTGCCAGCAGTGGGGACAGGGGGAATGGCTACACCTTC
TRBJ2-1	-	many	TRBV20-1	CSAEDVNEQFF	TGCAGTGCTGAGGATGTTAATGAGCAGTTCTTC
TRBJ2-3	TRBD2	-	TRBV28	CASSSPRASGGPEPVDTQYF	TGTGCCAGCAGCTCCCCTCGGGCTAGCGGGGGGCCGGAGCCAGTAGATACGCAGTATTTT